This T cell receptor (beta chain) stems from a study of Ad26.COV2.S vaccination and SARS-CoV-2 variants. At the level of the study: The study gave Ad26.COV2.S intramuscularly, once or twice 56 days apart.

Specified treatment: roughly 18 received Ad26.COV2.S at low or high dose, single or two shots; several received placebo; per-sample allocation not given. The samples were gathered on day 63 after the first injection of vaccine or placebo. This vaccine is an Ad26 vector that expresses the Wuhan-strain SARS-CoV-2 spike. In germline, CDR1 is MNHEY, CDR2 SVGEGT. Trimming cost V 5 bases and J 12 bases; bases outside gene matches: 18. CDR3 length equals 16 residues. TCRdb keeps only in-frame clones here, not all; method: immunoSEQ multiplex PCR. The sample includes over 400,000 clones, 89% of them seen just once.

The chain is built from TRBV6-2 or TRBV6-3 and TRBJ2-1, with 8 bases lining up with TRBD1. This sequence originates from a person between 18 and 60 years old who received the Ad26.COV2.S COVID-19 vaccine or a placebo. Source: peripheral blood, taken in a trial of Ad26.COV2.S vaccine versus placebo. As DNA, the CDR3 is TGTGCCAGCAGTCTATTGGGGGTGGCAGGGGGCGCAAGGCAGTTCTTC. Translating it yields CASSLLGVAGGARQFF.